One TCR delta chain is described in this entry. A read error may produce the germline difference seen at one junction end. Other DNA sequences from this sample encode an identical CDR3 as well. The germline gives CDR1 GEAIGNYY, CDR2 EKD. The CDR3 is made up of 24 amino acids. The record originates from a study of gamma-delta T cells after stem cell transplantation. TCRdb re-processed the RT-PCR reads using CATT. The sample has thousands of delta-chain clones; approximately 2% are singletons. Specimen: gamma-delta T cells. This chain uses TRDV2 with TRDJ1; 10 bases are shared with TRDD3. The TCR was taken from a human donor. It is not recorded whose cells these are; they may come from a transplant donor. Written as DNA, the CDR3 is TGTGCCTGTGACACCGTTCTTACTGGGGGATGGGAGTCGGCTGGTCGGGTGGGGACCGATAAGCTCATCTTT. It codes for CACDTVLTGGWESAGRVGTDKLIF.